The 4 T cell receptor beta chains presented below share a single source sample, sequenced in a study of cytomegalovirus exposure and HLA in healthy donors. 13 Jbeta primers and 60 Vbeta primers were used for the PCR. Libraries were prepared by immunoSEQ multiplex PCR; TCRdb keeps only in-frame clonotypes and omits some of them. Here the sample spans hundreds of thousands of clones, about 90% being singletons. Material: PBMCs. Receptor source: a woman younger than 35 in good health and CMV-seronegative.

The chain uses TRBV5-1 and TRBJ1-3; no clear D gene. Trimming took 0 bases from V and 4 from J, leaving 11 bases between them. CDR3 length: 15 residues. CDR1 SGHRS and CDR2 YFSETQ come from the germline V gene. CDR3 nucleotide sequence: TGCGCCAGCAGCTTGGAGGCAGGCAAGGGAAACACCATATATTTT. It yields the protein CASSLEAGKGNTIYF.

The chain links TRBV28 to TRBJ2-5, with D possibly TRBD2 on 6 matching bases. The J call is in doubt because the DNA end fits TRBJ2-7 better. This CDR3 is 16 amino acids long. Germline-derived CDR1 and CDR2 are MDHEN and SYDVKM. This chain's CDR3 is CASSLKPKGRRYEQYF. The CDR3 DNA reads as TGTGCCAGCAGTTTGAAACCGAAGGGGAGGCGGTACGAGCAGTACTTC.

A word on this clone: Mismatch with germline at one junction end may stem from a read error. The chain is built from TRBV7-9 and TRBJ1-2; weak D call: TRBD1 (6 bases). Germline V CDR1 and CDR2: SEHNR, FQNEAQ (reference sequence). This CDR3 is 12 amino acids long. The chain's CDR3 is CSSSPQGDGYTF. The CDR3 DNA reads TGTTCCAGCAGCCCACAGGGCGATGGCTACACCTTC.

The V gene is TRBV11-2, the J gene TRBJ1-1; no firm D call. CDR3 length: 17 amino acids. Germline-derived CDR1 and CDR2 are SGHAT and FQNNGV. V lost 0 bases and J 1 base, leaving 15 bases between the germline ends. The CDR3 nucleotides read TGTGCCAGCAGCTTAGAAGTGGCCCTTACACAGAACACTGAAGCTTTCTTT. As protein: CASSLEVALTQNTEAFF.